Below are 20 T cell receptor beta chains sequenced from a single sample in a study of vaccination and CD4 T cells after COVID-19. Oncomine TCR Beta short-read sequencing was applied to DNA from cultured CD4+ T cells. Via MiXCR, TCRdb re-called the PCR reads, giving one row per CDR3 protein. The sample gives fewer than 15,000 distinct CDR3 sequences, approximately 35% of which show up once; roughly an eighth is in the top ten. Regarding treatment: roughly ten-day PBMC culture with coronavirus spike peptide pools or control peptides (ViraFEST assay). The antigens for these receptors are not known. The material sequenced was CD4+ T cells from blood, cultured in vitro. The receptors come from a human donor who had recovered from COVID-19.

This chain links TRBV19 with TRBJ1-5; D unresolved. V lost 3 bases, J lost 2 bases, and 11 bases lay in between. This CDR3 is built from 15 residues. The germline V gene has CDR1 LNHDA and CDR2 SQIVND (reference sequence). Here the CDR3 DNA reads TGTGCCAGTAGTATTGGACGGGGAGGCAATCAGCCCCAGCATTTT. Protein sequence: CASSIGRGGNQPQHF.

Judged by abundance, this clonotype is medium-sized. This chain joins TRBV6-5 and TRBJ1-2; D is undetermined. Trimming removed 0 bases from V and 2 bases from J, with 7 bases in between. The germline V gene has CDR1 MNHEY and CDR2 SVGAGI. The CDR3 is 14 residues long. CDR3: CASSYSGGNYGYTF. The DNA of the CDR3 is TGTGCCAGCAGTTACTCGGGCGGGAACTATGGCTACACCTTC.

By sample fraction, this clonotype is medium-sized. The chain is built from TRBV6-5 and TRBJ2-7, with D perhaps matching TRBD2 (6 bases). The CDR3 length is 14 residues. CDR1 is MNHEY and CDR2 is SVGAGI in the germline V gene. Trimming cost V 4 bases and J 3 bases, with 13 bases left between them. The CDR3, as DNA: TGTGCCAGCAGTTCGACATCGGGAGACTACGAGCAGTACTTC. This encodes CASSSTSGDYEQYF.

This clonotype appeared a few times. The J gene is TRBJ1-1, the V gene TRBV6-1; TRBD1 matches at 7 bases. V trimming: 5 bases; J trimming: 0 bases; junction bases outside the gene matches: 9. The CDR3 sequence is 16 residues long. Germline CDR1 is MNHNS and CDR2 is SASEGT. The CDR3, as DNA: TGTGCCAGCAGTCATCGGCAGGGGGTACTGAACACTGAAGCTTTCTTT. Its protein product is CASSHRQGVLNTEAFF.

The chain is built from TRBV5-1 and TRBJ1-2; a possible D gene is TRBD1 (6 bases). Per germline, CDR1 SGHRS and CDR2 YFSETQ. Trimming left V 0 bases short and J 12 bases short, with 21 bases between. The CDR3 is 15 amino acids. The CDR3 protein is CASSLGGSGHSPDTF. As DNA, the CDR3 is TGCGCCAGCAGCTTGGGGGGATCGGGACACAGCCCTGACACCTTC.

The rearrangement joins TRBV12-3 or TRBV12-4 to TRBJ2-7; D is unresolved. This CDR3 region has 13 residues. The ends were cut back, 5 bases at V and 8 bases at J, with 16 bases in the middle. In DNA form, the CDR3 reads TGTGCCAGCAGTCAATCACAACGAGATAAGCAGTACTTC. This translates into CASSQSQRDKQYF.

The table lists this clonotype with a few counts. This chain uses TRBV14 with TRBJ1-6; D not resolved. Germline-derived CDR1 and CDR2 are SGHDN and FVKESK. With 2 bases removed from V and 13 bases from J, the gap between germline ends came to 15 bases. This CDR3 is built from 14 residues. DNA of the CDR3: TGTGCCAGCAGCCAACATAATAGCTTGGGCCCCCTCCACTTT. This translates into CASSQHNSLGPLHF.

The chain joins TRBV2 to TRBJ1-3, with D perhaps matching TRBD1 (5 bases). The CDR3 runs to 12 residues. Germline V gives CDR1 SNHLY, CDR2 FYNNEI. V gave up 6 bases and J gave up 4 bases, with 7 bases separating them. Here the CDR3 reads CASSRQGNTIYF. The CDR3 DNA reads TGTGCCAGCAGCCGACAGGGAAACACCATATATTTT.

Sample share makes this clonotype medium-sized. The V call is TRBV15, the J call TRBJ2-3; D gene ambiguous. CDR1 LNHNV and CDR2 YYDKDF come from the germline V gene (reference sequence). The CDR3 runs 15 residues. The germline V and J ends were trimmed by 0 bases and 5 bases, with 12 bases remaining between them. The CDR3 reads CATSRDKSRRDTQYF. The CDR3 bases are TGTGCCACCAGCAGAGATAAAAGTCGGAGAGATACGCAGTATTTT.

The J gene is TRBJ2-5, the V gene TRBV24-1; D ambiguous. V dropped 0 bases and J dropped 5 bases, with 6 bases sitting between them. Germline V gives CDR1 KGHDR, CDR2 SFDVKD. The CDR3 runs 13 residues. The CDR3 region has the DNA TGTGCCACCAGTGATTTGCACTTGGAGACCCAGTACTTC. Its translation is CATSDLHLETQYF.

This clonotype came up a few times. The chain links TRBV30 to TRBJ2-7; D is possibly TRBD1 or TRBD2 (5 bases each). V shed 2 bases and J shed 3 bases, with 14 bases lying between them. Germline-derived CDR1 and CDR2 are GTSNPN and SVGIG (reference sequence). The CDR3 has 14 residues. The CDR3 loop reads CAWSPLGVRYEQYF. CDR3 nucleotides: TGTGCCTGGAGTCCCCTGGGGGTACGCTACGAGCAGTACTTC.

The CDR3 DNA reads TGTGCCAGTTTCACAGGGTTCTCTGGAAACACCATATATTTT. Encoded protein: CASFTGFSGNTIYF. The rearrangement uses TRBV2 and TRBJ1-3, with TRBD1 as a possible D gene (6 bases). Germline CDR1 SNHLY, CDR2 FYNNEI. CDR3 length: 14 residues. V dropped 9 bases and J dropped 0 bases, with 12 bases sitting between them.

This chain connects TRBV6-1 to TRBJ2-2; 11 nucleotides agree with TRBD2. The germline gives CDR1 MNHNS, CDR2 SASEGT. The CDR3 sequence is 15 residues long. Unmatched junction bases numbered 9, after V lost 8 bases and J lost 7 bases. CDR3 protein: CASYISGRASGELFF. As DNA, the CDR3 is TGTGCCAGCTATATTAGCGGGAGGGCCAGCGGGGAGCTGTTTTTT.

The CDR3 bases are TGTGCCAGCAGTTCAATACTAGCGGTTAACACAGATACGCAGTATTTT. It codes for CASSSILAVNTDTQYF. This chain links TRBV6-5 with TRBJ2-3; TRBD2 aligns across 8 bases. The CDR3 has 16 amino acids. CDR1 and CDR2 (germline): MNHEY, SVGAGI. The V gene end was trimmed by 4 bases and the J gene end by 2 bases; junction bases not matched to a gene: 8.

This rearrangement joins TRBV19 to TRBJ1-5; D is unclear. The CDR3 is 15 residues long. V was trimmed by 3 bases and J by 4 bases, leaving 13 bases between them. Germline CDR1 reads LNHDA; CDR2 reads SQIVND (reference sequence). The DNA of the CDR3 is TGTGCCAGTAGTATTGGACGGGTCAGGAATCAGCCCCAGCATTTT. It translates to CASSIGRVRNQPQHF.

This rearrangement joins TRBV7-2 to TRBJ1-3; D unclear. The CDR3 extends over 14 amino acids. Looked up from germline, CDR1 is SGHTA and CDR2 is FQGNSA. V was clipped by 3 bases and J by 1 base, with 7 bases between them. Written as DNA, the CDR3 is TGTGCCAGCAGCTTGTCGCAATCTGGAAACACCATATATTTT. Its protein product is CASSLSQSGNTIYF.

This clonotype occurred once. This chain connects TRBV18 to TRBJ2-3, with unresolved D. V was cut by 6 bases and J by 1 base, with 14 bases left in between. The CDR3 extends over 15 amino acids. Germline CDR1 reads KGHSH; CDR2 reads LQKENI. The CDR3 here is CASSRGGRRTDTQYF. As DNA, the CDR3 is TGTGCCAGCTCTCGCGGTGGGCGGCGCACAGATACGCAGTATTTT.

A few counts support this clonotype. The J gene is TRBJ1-2, the V gene TRBV28, with D unclear. V lost 5 bases and J 4 bases, leaving 20 bases between the germline ends. The length of the CDR3 is 16 residues. The germline gives CDR1 MDHEN, CDR2 SYDVKM. CDR3 amino acids: CASSHRLGKSFYGYTF. The CDR3, as DNA: TGTGCCAGCAGTCACCGCCTAGGGAAGAGTTTCTATGGCTACACCTTC.

V is TRBV28 and J is TRBJ1-1; no clear D. V gave up 8 bases and J gave up 5 bases, with 6 bases separating them. CDR1 is MDHEN, CDR2 SYDVKM, per germline. The CDR3 totals 10 residues. CDR3: CASLKTEAFF. The CDR3 region has the DNA TGTGCCAGCCTAAAGACTGAAGCTTTCTTT.

This clonotype was seen more than once but under ten times. This chain uses TRBV20-1 with TRBJ1-1; D is possibly TRBD1 (6 bases). Looked up from germline, CDR1 is DFQATT and CDR2 is SNEGSKA (reference sequence). The V end was cut by 2 bases, the J end by 4 bases, with 14 bases between. The CDR3 extends over 14 amino acids. The CDR3 DNA sequence: TGCAGTGCTAGAAGTCAGGGGCAGAGCACTGAAGCTTTCTTT. The encoded protein is CSARSQGQSTEAFF.